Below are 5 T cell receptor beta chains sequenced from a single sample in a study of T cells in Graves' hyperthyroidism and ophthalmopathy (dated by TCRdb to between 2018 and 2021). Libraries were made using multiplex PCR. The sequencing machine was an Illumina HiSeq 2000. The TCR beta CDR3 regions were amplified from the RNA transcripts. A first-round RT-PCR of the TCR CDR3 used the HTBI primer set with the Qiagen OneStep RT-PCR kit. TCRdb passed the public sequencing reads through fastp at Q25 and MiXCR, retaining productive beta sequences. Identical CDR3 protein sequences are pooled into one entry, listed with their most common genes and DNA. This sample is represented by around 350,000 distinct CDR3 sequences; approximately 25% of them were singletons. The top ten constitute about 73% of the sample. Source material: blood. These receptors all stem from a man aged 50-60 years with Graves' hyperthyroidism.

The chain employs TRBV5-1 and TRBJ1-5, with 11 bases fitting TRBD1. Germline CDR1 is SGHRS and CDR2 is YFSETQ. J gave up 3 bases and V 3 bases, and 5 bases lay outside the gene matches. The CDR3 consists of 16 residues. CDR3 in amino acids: CASSSGQGGLNQPQHF. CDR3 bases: TGCGCCAGCAGCTCGGGACAGGGGGGCCTCAATCAGCCCCAGCATTTT.

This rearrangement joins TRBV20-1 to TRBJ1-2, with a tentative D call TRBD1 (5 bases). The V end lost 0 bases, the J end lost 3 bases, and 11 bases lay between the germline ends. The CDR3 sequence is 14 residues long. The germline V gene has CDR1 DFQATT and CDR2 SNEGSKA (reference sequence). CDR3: CSARDSQADYGYTF. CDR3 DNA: TGCAGTGCTAGAGACTCACAGGCCGACTATGGCTACACCTTC.

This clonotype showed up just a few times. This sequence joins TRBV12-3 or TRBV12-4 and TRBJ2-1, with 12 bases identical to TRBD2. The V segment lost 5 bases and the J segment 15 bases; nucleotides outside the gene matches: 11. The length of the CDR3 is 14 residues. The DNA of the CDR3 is TGTGCCAGCAGTCAAACCGGGACTAGCGGGTATGCGTTCTTC. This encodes CASSQTGTSGYAFF.

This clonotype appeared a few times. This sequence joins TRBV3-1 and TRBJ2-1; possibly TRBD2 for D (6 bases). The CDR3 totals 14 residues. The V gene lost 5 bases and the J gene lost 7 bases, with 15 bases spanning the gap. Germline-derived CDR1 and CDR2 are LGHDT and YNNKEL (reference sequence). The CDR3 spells CASSKPGVNNEQFF. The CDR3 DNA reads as TGTGCCAGCAGCAAGCCGGGAGTGAATAATGAGCAGTTCTTC.

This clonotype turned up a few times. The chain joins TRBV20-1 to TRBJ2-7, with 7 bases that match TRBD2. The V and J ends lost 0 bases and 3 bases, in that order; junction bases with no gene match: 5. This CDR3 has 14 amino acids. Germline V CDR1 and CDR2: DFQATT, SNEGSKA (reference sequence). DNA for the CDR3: TGCAGTGCTAGAGATGACGGGGGGAACTACGAGCAGTACTTC. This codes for CSARDDGGNYEQYF.